Given below is one TCR beta chain in context. The J segment lost 4 bases and the V segment lost 7 bases, leaving 16 bases of the junction unmatched. The CDR3 covers 17 residues. The V gene's germline CDR1 is SGHRS and CDR2 YFSETQ. This specimen belongs to a study of CD8 T cell repertoires and HIV-1 epitope variants. The method was immunoSEQ multiplex PCR; TCRdb's version includes in-frame clones alone and lacks a portion of them. The sample has 80,000 to 95,000 clones; roughly four fifths are singletons. The chain links TRBV5-1 to TRBJ2-5; 10 bases are shared with TRBD1. The sequenced material came from uncultured baseline CD8+ T cells from peripheral blood mononuclear cells (PBMCs). The clonotype originates from a male donor with HIV. Written as DNA, the CDR3 is TGCGCCAGCTGTACCTTCCTAACCGGGACAGGGGCAGAGACCCAGTACTTC. This gives the protein CASCTFLTGTGAETQYF.